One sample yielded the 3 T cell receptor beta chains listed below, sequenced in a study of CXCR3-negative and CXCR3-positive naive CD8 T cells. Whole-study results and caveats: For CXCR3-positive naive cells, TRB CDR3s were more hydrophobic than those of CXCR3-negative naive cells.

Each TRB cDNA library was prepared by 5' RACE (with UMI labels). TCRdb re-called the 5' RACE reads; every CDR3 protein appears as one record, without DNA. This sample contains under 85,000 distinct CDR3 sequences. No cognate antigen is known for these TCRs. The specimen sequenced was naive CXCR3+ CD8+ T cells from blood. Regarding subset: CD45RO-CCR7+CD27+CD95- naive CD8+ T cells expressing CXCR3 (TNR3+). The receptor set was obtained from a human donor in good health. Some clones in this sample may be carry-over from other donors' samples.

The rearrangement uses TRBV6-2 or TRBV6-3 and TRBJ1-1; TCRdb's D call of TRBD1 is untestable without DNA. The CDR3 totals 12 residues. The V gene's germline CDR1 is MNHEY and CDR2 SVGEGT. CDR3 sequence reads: CASSYGTGEAFF.

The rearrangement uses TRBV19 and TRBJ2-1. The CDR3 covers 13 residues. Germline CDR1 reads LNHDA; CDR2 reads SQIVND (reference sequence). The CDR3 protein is CASSIDQDNEQFF.

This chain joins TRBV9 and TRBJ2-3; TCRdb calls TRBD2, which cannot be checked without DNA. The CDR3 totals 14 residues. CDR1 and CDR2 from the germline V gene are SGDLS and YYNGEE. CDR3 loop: CASAGTSKADTQYF. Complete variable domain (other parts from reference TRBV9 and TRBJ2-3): DSGVTQTPKHLITATGQRVTLRCSPRSGDLSVYWYQQSLDQGLQFLIQYYNGEERAKGNILERFSAQQFPDLHSELNLSSLELGDSALYFCASAGTSKADTQYFGPGTRLTVL.